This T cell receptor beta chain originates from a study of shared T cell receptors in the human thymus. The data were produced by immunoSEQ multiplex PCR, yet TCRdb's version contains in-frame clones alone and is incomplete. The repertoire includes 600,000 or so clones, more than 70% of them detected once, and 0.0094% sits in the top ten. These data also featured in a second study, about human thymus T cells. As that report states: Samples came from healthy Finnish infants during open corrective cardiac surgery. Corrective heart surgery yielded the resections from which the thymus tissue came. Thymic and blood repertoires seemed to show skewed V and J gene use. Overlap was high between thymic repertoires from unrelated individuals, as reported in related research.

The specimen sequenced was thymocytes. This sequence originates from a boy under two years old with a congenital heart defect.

The DNA of the CDR3 is TGTGCCAGCAGCTTGGACAGGGGGAATTCACCCCTCCACTTT. Translating it yields CASSLDRGNSPLHF. The gene calls are TRBV5-6 and TRBJ1-6, with 8 bases that match TRBD1. Germline V gene lookup returns CDR1 SGHDT and CDR2 YYEEEE. There are 14 residues in the CDR3. Losses at the gene ends were 0 bases for V and 7 bases for J; bases not matched to a gene: 0.